This entry lists 23 T cell receptor beta chains sequenced from one sample in a study of blood T cell repertoires in COVID-19. Here immunoSEQ multiplex PCR was the method, and the copy in TCRdb shows in-frame clones only, minus some. The sample includes about 130,000 clones, approximately 80% of them seen just once. The sample comprised peripheral blood. Receptors were obtained from a man in his forties or fifties with active or convalescent COVID-19.

The chain carries TRBV18 and TRBJ2-7, with a tentative D call TRBD2 (6 bases). The V gene's germline CDR1 is KGHSH and CDR2 LQKENI. The CDR3 consists of 14 residues. Trimming took 6 bases from V and 3 from J, leaving 15 bases between them. The DNA of the CDR3 is TGTGCCAGCTCCCTCGGCGGGGAATACTACGAGCAGTACTTC. This gives the protein CASSLGGEYYEQYF.

About this clone: Other DNA variants within this sample encode the same CDR3. This rearrangement joins TRBV18 to TRBJ1-1; possible D gene TRBD1, 5 bases. This CDR3 region has 13 residues. V was trimmed by 6 bases and J by 1 base, leaving 9 bases between them. Germline V gene lookup returns CDR1 KGHSH and CDR2 LQKENI. The CDR3 loop is CASSLDRNTEAFF. As DNA, the CDR3 is TGTGCCAGCTCCCTCGACAGGAACACTGAAGCTTTCTTT.

The genes are TRBV5-1 and TRBJ2-2, with 12 positions matching TRBD2. The CDR3 runs 16 residues. The J segment lost 4 bases and the V segment lost 4 bases, leaving 5 bases of the junction unmatched. Germline V CDR1 and CDR2: SGHRS, YFSETQ. The CDR3 DNA follows: TGCGCCAGCAGCCCCGGGACTAGCGGGCCCACCGGGGAGCTGTTTTTT. It specifies CASSPGTSGPTGELFF.

This chain links TRBV7-2 with TRBJ2-5, with D possibly being TRBD1 (6 bases). Germline CDR1 SGHTA, CDR2 FQGNSA. The CDR3 extends over 14 amino acids. Trimming stripped 5 bases from V and 5 bases from J, with 15 bases between. Here the CDR3 reads CASSQPTGLETQYF. For the CDR3, the DNA is TGTGCCAGCAGCCAGCCGACAGGTTTGGAGACCCAGTACTTC.

The V gene is TRBV2, the J gene TRBJ1-2, with D perhaps TRBD1 (5 bases). Germline CDR1 is SNHLY and CDR2 is FYNNEI. The ends were cut back, 4 bases at V and 5 bases at J, with 14 bases in the middle. This CDR3 is 14 amino acids long. The CDR3 loop reads CASSGEGREYGYTF. CDR3 bases: TGTGCCAGCAGTGGGGAGGGGAGAGAGTATGGCTACACCTTC.

This clone was seen a single time. This chain links TRBV19 with TRBJ2-5, with D tentatively TRBD1 (8 bases). Germline V gene lookup returns CDR1 LNHDA and CDR2 SQIVND (reference sequence). The length of the CDR3 is 16 residues. V lost 5 bases, J lost 2 bases, and 18 bases lay in between. Here the CDR3 DNA reads TGTGCCAGTAGTCCCGGGGGAGGGACAGGACAAGAGACCCAGTACTTC. Translating it yields CASSPGGGTGQETQYF.

The rearrangement links TRBV4-2 to TRBJ2-7; no clear D. V lost 0 bases and J lost 0, with 6 bases in between. Germline-derived CDR1 and CDR2 are LGHNA and YNFKEQ. This CDR3 is 14 amino acids long. CDR3 sequence: CASSQDTGSYEQYF. The CDR3, as DNA: TGTGCCAGCAGCCAAGATACCGGCTCCTACGAGCAGTACTTC.

The chain joins TRBV6-5 to TRBJ2-7, with D possibly TRBD1 on 5 matching bases. CDR3 length equals 11 residues. V lost 7 bases, J lost 5 bases, and 9 bases lay in between. Per germline, CDR1 MNHEY and CDR2 SVGAGI. The CDR3 sequence is CASTKGNEQYF. Here the CDR3 DNA reads TGTGCCAGCACTAAGGGGAACGAGCAGTACTTC.

This chain links TRBV6-5 with TRBJ1-1; TRBD1 aligns across 7 bases. The CDR3 has 15 amino acids. J lost 6 bases, V lost 4 bases, and 11 bases had no gene match. The germline gives CDR1 MNHEY, CDR2 SVGAGI. This chain's CDR3 is CASSSTTGDSAEAFF. The CDR3 coding sequence is TGTGCCAGCAGTTCCACAACAGGGGATAGTGCTGAAGCTTTCTTT.

The rearrangement uses TRBV5-5 and TRBJ2-4; D gene uncertain. V lost 5 bases and J lost 9, with 9 bases in between. This CDR3 is 11 amino acids long. CDR1 SGHKS and CDR2 YYEKEE come from the germline V gene (reference sequence). CDR3 residues: CASRRDFIQYF. The CDR3 DNA is TGTGCCAGCAGGAGAGACTTCATTCAGTACTTC.

The V and J genes are TRBV3-1 (or the pseudogene TRBV3-2) and TRBJ2-1; maybe TRBD1 (6 bases). The V end was cut by 1 base, the J end by 9 bases, with 10 bases between. The germline gives CDR1 LGHDT, CDR2 YNNKEL (reference sequence). The CDR3 has 13 amino acids. CDR3 loop: CASSQGQGSEQFF. As DNA, the CDR3 is TGTGCCAGCAGCCAAGGGCAGGGGTCTGAGCAGTTCTTC.

The CDR3 DNA reads TGTGCCAGCAGTTACAAGACAGGTAGAACCTACGAGCAGTACTTC. It encodes CASSYKTGRTYEQYF. The chain employs TRBV6-5 and TRBJ2-7; D may be TRBD1 (6 bases). Germline CDR1 reads MNHEY; CDR2 reads SVGAGI. V was clipped by 2 bases and J by 2 bases, with 13 bases between them. CDR3 length: 15 amino acids.

The chain recombines TRBV9 with TRBJ1-4; 7 bases are a match to TRBD1. The CDR3 extends over 16 amino acids. V gave up 4 bases and J gave up 0 bases; unmatched junction bases: 6. Germline V CDR1 and CDR2: SGDLS, YYNGEE. The CDR3 nucleotides read TGTGCCAGCAGCTGGGACAGTACGGCAACTAATGAAAAACTGTTTTTT. Translated: CASSWDSTATNEKLFF.

The chain joins TRBV7-6 to TRBJ2-5; possibly TRBD2 for D (6 bases). The CDR3 consists of 15 residues. Germline V gene sequence: CDR1 SGHVS, CDR2 FNYEAQ. With 5 bases removed from V and 9 bases from J, the gap between germline ends came to 22 bases. This CDR3 reads CASSPIPGTDLPQYF. In DNA, the CDR3 is TGTGCCAGCAGCCCAATCCCCGGGACTGATCTTCCCCAGTACTTC.

This clone was found a few times. The chain has TRBV7-9 and TRBJ1-3, with TRBD1 matching 7 bases. The trim removed 5 bases at V and 0 bases at J, leaving 10 bases unmatched. Germline CDR1 reads SEHNR; CDR2 reads FQNEAQ (reference sequence). The CDR3 totals 17 residues. The DNA for the CDR3 is TGTGCCAGCAGCCTGACACCGGGACAGAGCTCTGGAAACACCATATATTTT. As protein: CASSLTPGQSSGNTIYF.

The genes are TRBV5-1 and TRBJ2-3; 8 nucleotides agree with TRBD1. V lost 0 bases, J lost 4 bases, and 7 bases stayed unmatched. From germline, CDR1 is SGHRS and CDR2 YFSETQ. This CDR3 has 16 residues. The CDR3 coding sequence is TGCGCCAGCAGCTTGGTGGGGCAGGGGGCTGCAGATACGCAGTATTTT. This codes for CASSLVGQGAADTQYF. The variable domain in full, completed from reference TRBV5-1 and TRBJ2-3, reads KAGVTQTPRYLIKTRGQQVTLSCSPISGHRSVSWYQQTPGQGLQFLFEYFSETQRNKGNFPGRFSGRQFSNSRSEMNVSTLELGDSALYLCASSLVGQGAADTQYFGPGTRLTVL.

This clone was recorded many times. The gene calls are TRBV6-6 and TRBJ1-1, with 7 bases lining up with TRBD1. J gave up 1 base and V 6 bases, and 8 bases lay outside the gene matches. Germline V gene sequence: CDR1 MNHNY, CDR2 SVGAGI (reference sequence). The CDR3 covers 15 residues. As DNA, the CDR3 is TGTGCCAGCAGGCCGCCGGGACAGTGGAACACTGAAGCTTTCTTT. Residues: CASRPPGQWNTEAFF.

V usage is TRBV5-1 and J usage is TRBJ2-7; 10 bases are shared with TRBD1. Germline CDR1 SGHRS, CDR2 YFSETQ. CDR3 size: 17 residues. Unmatched junction bases numbered 11, after V lost 0 bases and J lost 5 bases. CDR3 protein: CASSLAFLGTGVHEQYF. The CDR3 region has the DNA TGCGCCAGCAGCTTGGCGTTCTTAGGGACAGGGGTCCACGAGCAGTACTTC.

This rearrangement joins TRBV3-1 (or the pseudogene TRBV3-2) to TRBJ1-1, with TRBD1 as a possible D gene (6 bases). V was pared by 4 bases and J by 3 bases, with 9 bases between. Germline CDR1 LGHDT, CDR2 YNNKEL (reference sequence). The CDR3 covers 13 residues. CDR3 sequence (DNA): TGTGCCAGCAGCCTCAGGGGTGACACTGAAGCTTTCTTT. It encodes CASSLRGDTEAFF.

The V call is TRBV19, the J call TRBJ2-3; 7 positions agree with TRBD1. CDR1 is LNHDA, CDR2 SQIVND, per germline (reference sequence). The CDR3 covers 15 residues. Trimming removed 5 bases from V and 0 bases from J; junction bases left unmatched: 5. The CDR3 nucleotides read TGTGCCAGTAGTGCGACAGGGATTAGCACAGATACGCAGTATTTT. Its protein product is CASSATGISTDTQYF.

The chain carries TRBV18 and TRBJ2-3; TRBD2 matches at 10 bases. Trimming took 3 bases from V and 4 from J; bases not matched to a gene: 7. Germline CDR1 is KGHSH and CDR2 is LQKENI. The CDR3 loop spans 16 amino acids. This CDR3 is CASSPQAGGLSDTQYF. CDR3 DNA sequence: TGTGCCAGCTCACCTCAAGCGGGGGGGCTATCAGATACGCAGTATTTT.

This clone was counted between two and nine times. The rearrangement links TRBV6-1 to TRBJ2-7, with TRBD2 matching over 12 bases. The CDR3 consists of 15 residues. Unmatched junction bases numbered 3, after V lost 3 bases and J lost 3 bases. Germline CDR1 is MNHNS and CDR2 is SASEGT. The CDR3 loop is CASSDPSGGDYEQYF. In DNA form, the CDR3 reads TGTGCCAGCAGTGATCCTAGCGGGGGGGACTACGAGCAGTACTTC.

In this sample, this clone turned up once. The rearrangement joins TRBV6-5 to TRBJ1-6; TRBD1 matches at 7 bases. Germline CDR1 is MNHEY and CDR2 is SVGAGI. The CDR3 is made up of 16 amino acids. Trimming at V came to 0 bases and at J to 6 bases, leaving 5 bases not matched to a gene. CDR3 DNA sequence: TGTGCCAGCAGTTACTCGCCGGGGACAGTTAATTCACCCCTCCACTTT. Its protein product is CASSYSPGTVNSPLHF.